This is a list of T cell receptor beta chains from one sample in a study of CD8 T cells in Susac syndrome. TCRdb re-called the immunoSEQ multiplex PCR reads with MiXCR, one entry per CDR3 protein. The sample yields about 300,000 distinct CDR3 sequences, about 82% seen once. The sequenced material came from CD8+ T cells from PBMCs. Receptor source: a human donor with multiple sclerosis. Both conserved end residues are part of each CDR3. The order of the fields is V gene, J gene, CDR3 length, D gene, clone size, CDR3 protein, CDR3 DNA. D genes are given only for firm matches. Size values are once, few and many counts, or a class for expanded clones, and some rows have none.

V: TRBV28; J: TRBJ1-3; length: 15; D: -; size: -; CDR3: CASSDIGGSGNTIYF; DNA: TGTGCCAGCAGTGATATAGGGGGCTCTGGAAACACCATATATTTT
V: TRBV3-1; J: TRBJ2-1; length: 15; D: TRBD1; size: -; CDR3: CASSHLGTGGLEQFF; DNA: TGTGCCAGCAGCCACTTGGGGACAGGGGGCTTGGAGCAGTTCTTC
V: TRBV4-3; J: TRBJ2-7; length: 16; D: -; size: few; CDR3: CASSQSAAGSSYEQYF; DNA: TGCGCCAGCAGCCAATCGGCGGCAGGGAGCTCCTACGAGCAGTACTTC
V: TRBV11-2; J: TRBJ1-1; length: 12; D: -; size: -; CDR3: CASSLPGPEAFF; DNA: TGTGCCAGCAGCCTACCGGGCCCTGAGGCTTTCTTT
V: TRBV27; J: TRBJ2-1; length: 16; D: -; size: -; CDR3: CASSIIGFANYNEQFF; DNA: TGTGCCAGCAGTATCATAGGGTTCGCGAACTACAATGAGCAGTTCTTC
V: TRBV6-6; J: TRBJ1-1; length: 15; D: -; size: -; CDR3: CASSWRGLMNTEAFF; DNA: TGTGCCAGCAGTTGGCGGGGTCTTATGAACACTGAAGCTTTCTTT
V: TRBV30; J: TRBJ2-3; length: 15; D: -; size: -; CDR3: CAWSVVSPLTDTQYF; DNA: TGTGCCTGGAGTGTAGTCAGCCCTTTGACAGATACGCAGTATTTT
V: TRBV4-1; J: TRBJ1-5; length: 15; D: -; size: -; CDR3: CASSQGGGNNQPQHF; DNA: TGCGCCAGCAGCCAAGGGGGGGGAAACAATCAGCCCCAGCATTTT
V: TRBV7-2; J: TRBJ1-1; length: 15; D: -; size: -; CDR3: CASSFPHRVNTEAFF; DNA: TGTGCCAGCAGCTTTCCTCACAGGGTGAACACTGAAGCTTTCTTT
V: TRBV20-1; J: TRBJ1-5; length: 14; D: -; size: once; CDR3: CSARDSGFSQPQHF; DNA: TGCAGTGCTAGAGATTCTGGCTTCAGTCAGCCCCAGCATTTT
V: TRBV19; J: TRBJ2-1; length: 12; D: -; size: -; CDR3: CASSIAHNEQFF; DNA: TGTGCCAGTAGTATAGCTCACAATGAGCAGTTCTTC
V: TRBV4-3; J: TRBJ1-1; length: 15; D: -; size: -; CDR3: CASSHFVAGDTEAFF; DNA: TGCGCCAGCAGCCACTTTGTAGCAGGGGACACTGAAGCTTTCTTT
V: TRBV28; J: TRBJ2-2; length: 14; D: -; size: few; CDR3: CASSLGVNTGELFF; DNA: TGTGCCAGCAGTTTAGGAGTAAACACCGGGGAGCTGTTTTTT
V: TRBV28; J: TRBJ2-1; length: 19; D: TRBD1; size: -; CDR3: CASSLYTPGQGKDYNEQFF; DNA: TGTGCCAGCAGTTTATACACCCCGGGACAGGGAAAAGACTACAATGAGCAGTTCTTC
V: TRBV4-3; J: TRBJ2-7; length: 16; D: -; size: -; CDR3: CASSQVYPQTRVEQYF; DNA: TGCGCCAGCAGCCAGGTTTATCCCCAGACAAGGGTCGAGCAGTACTTC
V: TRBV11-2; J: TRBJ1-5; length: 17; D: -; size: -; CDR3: CASSFKRGRYSNQPQHF; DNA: TGTGCCAGCAGCTTTAAGAGGGGACGCTATAGCAATCAGCCCCAGCATTTT
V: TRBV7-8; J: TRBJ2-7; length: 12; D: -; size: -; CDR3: CTSSRNDYEQYF; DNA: TGTACCAGCAGCCGAAACGACTACGAGCAGTACTTC
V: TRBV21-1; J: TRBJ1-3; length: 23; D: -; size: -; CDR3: CASSSGHPKSTRDGVYSGNTIYF; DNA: TGTGCCAGCAGCTCCGGGCACCCAAAAAGTACCAGGGACGGCGTATATTCTGGAAACACCATATATTTT
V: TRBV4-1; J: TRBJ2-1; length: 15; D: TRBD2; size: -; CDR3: CASSQDRTSSNEQFF; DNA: TGCGCCAGCAGCCAAGATAGGACTAGCTCAAATGAGCAGTTCTTC
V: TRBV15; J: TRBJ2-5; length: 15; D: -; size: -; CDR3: CATSSYRVIGETQYF; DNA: TGTGCCACCAGCAGCTACAGGGTAATAGGGGAGACCCAGTACTTC
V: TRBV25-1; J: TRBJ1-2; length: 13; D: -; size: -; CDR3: CASSEYSSYGYTF; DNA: TGTGCCAGCAGTGAATATAGCAGCTATGGCTACACCTTC
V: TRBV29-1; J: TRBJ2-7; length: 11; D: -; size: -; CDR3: CSVYLSYEQYF; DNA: TGCAGCGTTTATTTGTCCTACGAGCAGTACTTC
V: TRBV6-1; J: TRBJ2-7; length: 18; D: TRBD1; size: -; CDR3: CASSRTGKLEWASYEQYF; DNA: TGTGCCAGCAGTCGGACAGGGAAGTTGGAGTGGGCATCCTACGAGCAGTACTTC
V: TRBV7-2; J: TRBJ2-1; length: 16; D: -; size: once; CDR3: CASSLTRADIYNEQFF; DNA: TGTGCCAGCAGCTTAACTCGGGCAGATATCTACAATGAGCAGTTCTTC
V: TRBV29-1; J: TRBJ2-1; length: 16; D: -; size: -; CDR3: CSVVLGSGSRVIEQFF; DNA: TGCAGCGTTGTACTTGGGAGCGGGTCTCGGGTTATCGAGCAGTTCTTC
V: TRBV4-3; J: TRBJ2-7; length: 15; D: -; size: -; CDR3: CASSQDRATPYEQYF; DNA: TGCGCCAGCAGCCAAGATCGGGCCACCCCCTACGAGCAGTACTTC
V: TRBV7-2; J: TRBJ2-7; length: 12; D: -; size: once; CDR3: CASSFLNNEQYF; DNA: TGTGCCAGCAGCTTTTTGAATAACGAGCAGTACTTC
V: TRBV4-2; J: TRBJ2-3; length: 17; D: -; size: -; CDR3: CASSHTLPGGGSDTQYF; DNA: TGTGCCAGCAGCCATACACTCCCCGGAGGGGGGTCAGATACGCAGTATTTT
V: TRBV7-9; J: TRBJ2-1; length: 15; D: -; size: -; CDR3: CASAPGGLSGYEQFF; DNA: TGTGCCAGCGCACCCGGAGGGCTATCTGGCTATGAGCAGTTCTTC
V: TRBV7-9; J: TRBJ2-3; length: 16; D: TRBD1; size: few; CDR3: CASSETGTADTDTQYF; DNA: TGTGCCAGCAGTGAAACCGGGACAGCAGACACAGATACGCAGTATTTT
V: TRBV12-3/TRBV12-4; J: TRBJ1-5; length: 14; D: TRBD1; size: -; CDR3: CASSYRQGNQPQHF; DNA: TGTGCCAGCAGTTATAGACAGGGTAATCAGCCCCAGCATTTT
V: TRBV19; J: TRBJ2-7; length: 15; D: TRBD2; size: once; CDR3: CASSMRGLADYEQYF; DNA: TGTGCCAGTAGTATGCGAGGACTAGCGGATTACGAGCAGTACTTC
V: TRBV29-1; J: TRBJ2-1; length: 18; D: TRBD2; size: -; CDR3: CSVVPSGRRLYSFNEQFF; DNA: TGCAGCGTTGTCCCTAGCGGGAGGAGGTTATATTCTTTTAATGAGCAGTTCTTC
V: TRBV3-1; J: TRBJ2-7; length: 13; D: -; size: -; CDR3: CASSEDPDYEQYF; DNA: TGTGCCAGCAGCGAAGACCCTGACTACGAGCAGTACTTC
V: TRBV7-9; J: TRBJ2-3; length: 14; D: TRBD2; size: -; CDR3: CASSFSGSADTQYF; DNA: TGTGCCAGCAGCTTTAGCGGGAGCGCAGATACGCAGTATTTT
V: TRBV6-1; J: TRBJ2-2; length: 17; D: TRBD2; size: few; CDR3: CASTRGTSGISTGELFF; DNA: TGTGCCAGCACCAGGGGGACTAGCGGGATATCCACCGGGGAGCTGTTTTTT
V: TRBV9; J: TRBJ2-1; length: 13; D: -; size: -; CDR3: CASSVATAVEQFF; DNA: TGTGCCAGCAGCGTAGCTACGGCGGTTGAGCAGTTCTTC
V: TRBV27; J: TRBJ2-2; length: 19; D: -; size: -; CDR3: CASSPHWTDSDYNTGELFF; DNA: TGTGCCAGCAGTCCGCATTGGACAGATTCGGATTATAACACCGGGGAGCTGTTTTTT
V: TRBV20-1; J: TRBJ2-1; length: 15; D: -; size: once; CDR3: CSARDTRGPYNEQFF; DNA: TGCAGTGCTAGGGATACCAGGGGACCCTACAATGAGCAGTTCTTC
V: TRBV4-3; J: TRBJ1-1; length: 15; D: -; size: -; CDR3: CASSQVVVGTTEAFF; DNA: TGCGCCAGCAGCCAAGTCGTGGTGGGTACCACTGAAGCTTTCTTT
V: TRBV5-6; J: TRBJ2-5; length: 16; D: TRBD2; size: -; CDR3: CASSPRLAGGEETQYF; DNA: TGTGCCAGCAGCCCGCGACTAGCGGGAGGGGAAGAGACCCAGTACTTC
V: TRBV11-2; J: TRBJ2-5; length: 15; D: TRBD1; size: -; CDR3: CASSDSQGEQETQYF; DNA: TGTGCCAGCAGCGACTCTCAGGGGGAGCAAGAGACCCAGTACTTC
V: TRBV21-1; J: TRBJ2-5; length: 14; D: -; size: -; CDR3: CASSPPYLQETQYF; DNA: TGTGCCAGCAGCCCCCCCTACTTACAAGAGACCCAGTACTTC